This T cell receptor beta chain was documented in a study of blood T cells in healthy people across ages (dated by TCRdb to between 2014 and 2017). Concerning the study at large: In model experiments, template switching captured about one uniquely barcoded TCR beta cDNA molecule for every two T cells. Using the same blood draw, the study looked at two additional independent replicas of 1 million unique cDNA reads for two donors, one aged 18 to 29 and the other aged 80 or older. To avoid experimental bias, donors of different ages were distributed randomly across sequencing lanes. Age-related changes in TCR beta repertoire diversity were measured in the study by deep sequencing normalized with unique cDNA molecular identifiers. Four age groups were formed from the donors: young (average approximately 15 years), middle-aged (approximately 41), aged (around 68) and long-lived (82). What the research found in general, with its limitations: As age increased, observed TCR beta diversity per million T cells dropped in a roughly linear way, and a significant reduction was already evident by age 40. Bulk unsorted PBMC profiling prevented conclusive comparison of naive and antigen-experienced compartments. Estimates of total diversity based on one million sequenced T cells were regarded as lower bounds and as underestimates. Compared with the aged group, more naive CD4+ T cells, fewer expanded clones and increased TCR diversity were shown by the long-lived group, suggesting age selection. The percentage of naive T cells measured by flow cytometry correlated strongly with observed TCR beta diversity. Donor CMV infection status was unknown, potentially confounding age-related changes in expanded clonotypes.

Concerning this clonotype: Its antigen is still unknown. Base-call qualities are not available, and no considerably larger clone is one nucleotide away.

The donors were 40 or so Caucasian individuals from Russia, aged roughly 6 to 100 years, who were systemically healthy. Each donor gave approximately 9.3 milliliters of peripheral blood, collected into EDTA-treated Vacutainer tubes. Ficoll-Paque density-gradient centrifugation was used to isolate PBMCs, with at least 6 million per sample. Total RNA was extracted from PBMCs with Trizol reagent, with at least 5 micrograms obtained per sample. For every donor, flow cytometry on a PBMC aliquot measured the percentage of naive CD45RAhigh/CD27high T cells. Receptors were amplified or captured by 5' RACE. Sequencing used an Illumina HiSeq 2500. A second PCR of roughly 6 to 12 cycles was performed with a sample-barcoded 5' primer and a J-beta primer mix. A template-switch 5' adaptor carrying 12 random nucleotides introduced a unique molecular identifier onto each TCR beta cDNA molecule. At least 3 million CDR3-containing paired-end reads were obtained from each sample. All of the RNA was converted into first-strand cDNA using the Mint cDNA synthesis kit, with a TRBC-specific oligonucleotide serving as the primer. Following uracil-DNA glycosylase treatment, all cDNA underwent a first 18-cycle PCR with the universal primers M1SS and BC2_uni_R. The original methods were these. For normalization, 1 million high-quality reads were randomly selected from each sample, with every read carrying a distinct molecular identifier. Reads sharing molecular identifiers were discarded rather than binned into consensus sequences. CDR3 identification, clonotype clustering and error correction used MiTCR with a Q25 quality threshold and the strictest error-elimination algorithm. A nonparametric unseen species model with Euler transformation was used to estimate lower-bound total TCR beta diversity. TCRdb applied fastp at Q25 and MiXCR to the public reads, then kept only in-frame beta chains. Rows are unified per CDR3 protein, each entry keeping the most common DNA and genes. What appears here as the V and J calls and clone size reflects TCRdb's work, not the paper's. The sample table shows hundreds of thousands of distinct CDR3 sequences, and roughly 44% are seen once. Roughly a fifth of the sample comes from the top ten.

The trim is 5 bases for V and 11 bases for J, with a gap of 15 bases between the germline ends. Looking up the germline V gene yields CDR1 MNHGY and CDR2 SVAAGI. The CDR3 runs 12 amino acids, cysteine and phenylalanine included. Of all the DNA, just the CDR3 is kept, 36 bases in frame from base 1. Recombination linked TRBV6-9 to TRBJ2-5; possibly the D gene is TRBD2, per 5 matching bases. The sequence was obtained from a man aged 55 to 70 in good health. Sequences were obtained from blood. The DNA sequence reads TGTGCCAGCAGTCACTCGGGGAACGGGCAGTACTTC. It encodes CASSHSGNGQYF.